The T cell receptor (beta chain) described here comes from a study of blood T cell repertoires in COVID-19. Looking at the study overall: The United States, Italy and Spain provided the acute and convalescent COVID-19 samples. Sample material is recorded as cDNA or gDNA derived from T cells, B-cell-depleted T cells, or PBMCs.

The germline CDR1 and CDR2 sequences are SNHLY and FYNNEI. The CDR3 has 14 residues. After removal of 4 bases from V and 8 bases from J, the junction contained 7 bases not matched to a gene. In the original workflow: How many nucleated cells were present was estimated from reference gene primer amplification. Method: immunoSEQ multiplex PCR; TCRdb's copy keeps in-frame clones and lacks some. From that table come the V and J calls and clone size; the DNA was used to work out D and trimming. Altogether 140,000 to 150,000 clones are present, roughly three quarters being singletons, with the ten largest covering about 8.6%.

The rearrangement joins TRBV2 to TRBJ2-1, with 8 nucleotides matching TRBD2. Sequencing was done on a sample of peripheral blood. The origin of this receptor is a man aged 45-65 years with active or convalescent COVID-19. The CDR3 reads CASSGAGEEDEQFF. CDR3 coding DNA: TGTGCCAGCAGTGGAGCGGGAGAGGAAGATGAGCAGTTCTTC. The variable domain in full, completed from reference TRBV2 and TRBJ2-1, reads EPEVTQTPSHQVTQMGQEVILRCVPISNHLYFYWYRQILGQKVEFLVSFYNNEISEKSEIFDDQFSVERPDGSNFTLKIRSTKLEDSAMYFCASSGAGEEDEQFFGPGTRLTVL.